These T cell receptor beta chains were read from a single sample in a study of control samples from healthy donors and cancer patients. Generated by immunoSEQ multiplex PCR, the TCRdb table keeps only in-frame clones and is missing some. Counted here are more than 110,000 clones, over 85% occurring once; the ten biggest clones make up 11%. Sequencing input: blood. These receptors were taken from a man aged 30 to 39 in good health. The CDR3 runs from the conserved cysteine through the conserved F or W. D genes are given only for firm matches. Rows give clone size only sometimes, using once, few, many, or a class for an expanded clone.

J: TRBJ2-3; size: -; D: TRBD1; V: TRBV19; DNA: TGTGCCAGTAGTACTAGGACAGGGGGCAGGGATACGCAGTATTTT; CDR3: CASSTRTGGRDTQYF
J: TRBJ2-1; size: once; D: TRBD2; V: TRBV24-1; DNA: TGTGCCACCAGTGATTTGCTGACTAGCGGGATGAATGAGCAGTTCTTC; CDR3: CATSDLLTSGMNEQFF
J: TRBJ2-1; size: -; D: TRBD2; V: TRBV28; DNA: TGTGCCAGCAGCAATAGCGGGAGTCGGGATGAGCAGTTCTTC; CDR3: CASSNSGSRDEQFF
J: TRBJ1-5; size: -; D: -; V: TRBV4-2; DNA: TGTGCCAGCAGCCAAGACGGGTTGAAGGGTCCCAGCAATCAGCCCCAGCATTTT; CDR3: CASSQDGLKGPSNQPQHF
J: TRBJ1-3; size: -; D: -; V: TRBV19; DNA: TGTGCCAGTAGTATAGCGGGGGGCGGTGGAAACACCATATATTTT; CDR3: CASSIAGGGGNTIYF
J: TRBJ2-7; size: -; D: -; V: TRBV9; DNA: TGTGCCAGCAGCACCGGGACTCTCTCCTACGAGCAGTACTTC; CDR3: CASSTGTLSYEQYF
J: TRBJ2-3; size: once; D: TRBD2; V: TRBV27; DNA: TGTGCCAGCAGTTCGGGACTAGCGTCAGATACGCAGTATTTT; CDR3: CASSSGLASDTQYF
J: TRBJ1-2; size: few; D: -; V: TRBV25-1; DNA: TGTGCCAGCAGTGAGACAGAATCCCCTAACTATGGCTACACCTTC; CDR3: CASSETESPNYGYTF
J: TRBJ1-5; size: -; D: TRBD1; V: TRBV19; DNA: TGTGCCAGCCGGGGATTACAGGGGGATGGGCAGCCCCAGCATTTT; CDR3: CASRGLQGDGQPQHF
J: TRBJ2-6; size: -; D: TRBD1; V: TRBV7-9; DNA: TGTGCCAGCAGCTTAGGCACAGGGGTTGGGGCCAACGTCCTGACTTTC; CDR3: CASSLGTGVGANVLTF
J: TRBJ2-7; size: once; D: -; V: TRBV28; DNA: TGTGCCAGCAGTTTATCACCGCTGACCTACGAGCAGTACTTC; CDR3: CASSLSPLTYEQYF
J: TRBJ1-2; size: once; D: TRBD1; V: TRBV6-2/TRBV6-3; DNA: TGTGCCAGCAGCCATAATCCAGACAGGGCCATAAATGGCTACACCTTC; CDR3: CASSHNPDRAINGYTF
J: TRBJ2-7; size: -; D: TRBD1; V: TRBV5-5; DNA: TGTGCCAGCTTCGAGGGGGCACTCGAATTCTCCTACGAGCAGTACTTC; CDR3: CASFEGALEFSYEQYF
J: TRBJ2-1; size: -; D: -; V: TRBV30; DNA: TGTGCCTGGAGTGTACTTGGAAGGGTAGGTGAGCAGTTCTTC; CDR3: CAWSVLGRVGEQFF
J: TRBJ2-1; size: once; D: TRBD2; V: TRBV9; DNA: TGTGCCAGCAGCGTAGACCCGAGGACTAGCGGCCCCTACAATGAGCAGTTCTTC; CDR3: CASSVDPRTSGPYNEQFF
J: TRBJ2-7; size: -; D: -; V: TRBV11-3; DNA: TGTGCCAGCAGCTTAGTAACGGGATCCGAGCAGTACTTC; CDR3: CASSLVTGSEQYF
J: TRBJ2-5; size: -; D: -; V: TRBV24-1; DNA: TGTGCCACCAGTAAGGCGGGGCGGGAGACCCAGTACTTC; CDR3: CATSKAGRETQYF
J: TRBJ1-2; size: -; D: -; V: TRBV30; DNA: TGTGCCTGGAGTGTAGGGACTCCCAACTATGGCTACACCTTC; CDR3: CAWSVGTPNYGYTF
J: TRBJ1-1; size: -; D: TRBD1; V: TRBV28; DNA: TGTGCCAGCAGTTTAGGACCAGGGGGGAAAACTGAAGCTTTCTTT; CDR3: CASSLGPGGKTEAFF
J: TRBJ2-2; size: -; D: -; V: TRBV6-4; DNA: TGTGCCAGCAGTGTAGAGGGGAACACCGGGGAGCTGTTTTTT; CDR3: CASSVEGNTGELFF
J: TRBJ2-2; size: -; D: -; V: TRBV9; DNA: TGTGCCAGCAGCGTAGGGGCTGGTACCGGGGAGCTGTTTTTT; CDR3: CASSVGAGTGELFF
J: TRBJ1-6; size: -; D: -; V: TRBV5-1; DNA: TGCGCCAGCAGCTTGGACGGCTCCTATAATTCACCCCTCCACTTT; CDR3: CASSLDGSYNSPLHF
J: TRBJ2-3; size: few; D: TRBD1; V: TRBV6-4; DNA: TGTGCCAGCAGTGAAGGTCAGGGGGCAGATACGCAGTATTTT; CDR3: CASSEGQGADTQYF
J: TRBJ1-2; size: -; D: TRBD1; V: TRBV29-1; DNA: TGCAGCGTTGCCCATCTACAGGGGGCTCGGGGCTACACCTTC; CDR3: CSVAHLQGARGYTF
J: TRBJ1-1; size: -; D: -; V: TRBV3-1/TRBV3-2; DNA: TGTGCCAGCAGCCAAGTCGGGGTGAACACTGAAGCTTTCTTT; CDR3: CASSQVGVNTEAFF
J: TRBJ2-1; size: -; D: TRBD1; V: TRBV2; DNA: TGTGCCAGCAGTGGACAGGGGTACAATGAGCAGTTCTTC; CDR3: CASSGQGYNEQFF
J: TRBJ2-1; size: -; D: TRBD2; V: TRBV9; DNA: TGTGCCAGCAGCGTAGATTGGGCTAGCGGTTTACACAATGAGCAGTTCTTC; CDR3: CASSVDWASGLHNEQFF
J: TRBJ2-3; size: -; D: TRBD2; V: TRBV11-3; DNA: TGTGCCAGCAGCATCGGACTAGCTGCAGATACGCAGTATTTT; CDR3: CASSIGLAADTQYF
J: TRBJ2-1; size: -; D: TRBD2; V: TRBV7-9; DNA: TGTGCCAGCAGAAGCAGACACCAGACTAGCGGGAGCAATGAGCAGTTCTTC; CDR3: CASRSRHQTSGSNEQFF
J: TRBJ1-6; size: -; D: TRBD1; V: TRBV10-3; DNA: TGTGCCACGTCCGGGACAGGCGATAATTCACCCCTCCACTTT; CDR3: CATSGTGDNSPLHF
J: TRBJ2-5; size: -; D: TRBD1; V: TRBV7-9; DNA: TGTGCCAGCAGCCCGACAGGGTGGCAAGAGACCCAGTACTTC; CDR3: CASSPTGWQETQYF
J: TRBJ1-2; size: few; D: TRBD1; V: TRBV5-6; DNA: TGTGCCAGCAGCACGGGACAGGGAATCTATGGCTACACCTTC; CDR3: CASSTGQGIYGYTF
J: TRBJ1-1; size: -; D: -; V: TRBV12-1; DNA: TGTGCCAGCAGCTTTGGGGGGAGTGGTGAAGCTTTCTTT; CDR3: CASSFGGSGEAFF
J: TRBJ2-6; size: -; D: TRBD1; V: TRBV7-7; DNA: TGTGCTAGCGGAGGACAGGGGGCCTCTGGGGCCAACGTCCTGACTTTC; CDR3: CASGGQGASGANVLTF
J: TRBJ1-6; size: -; D: -; V: TRBV28; DNA: TGTGCCAGCAGTTTTCAGGGATCACCCCTCCACTTT; CDR3: CASSFQGSPLHF
J: TRBJ1-3; size: -; D: TRBD1; V: TRBV18; DNA: TGTGCCAGCTCAACGGGACAGACGAGCTCTGGAAACACCATATATTTT; CDR3: CASSTGQTSSGNTIYF
J: TRBJ2-7; size: -; D: TRBD2; V: TRBV3-1/TRBV3-2; DNA: TGTGCCAGCAGCCAAGCGTCCCTAGCGGTTTCCTACGAGCAGTACTTC; CDR3: CASSQASLAVSYEQYF
J: TRBJ1-2; size: -; D: -; V: TRBV30; DNA: TGTGCCTGGAGTCGGGGGGTCGACTATGGCTACACCTTC; CDR3: CAWSRGVDYGYTF
J: TRBJ2-3; size: -; D: -; V: TRBV4-1; DNA: TGCGCCAGCAGCCAAGTATACCCAGGGGCGAACCGGGAGAACGAGACAGATACGCAGTATTTT; CDR3: CASSQVYPGANRENETDTQYF
J: TRBJ1-1; size: -; D: -; V: TRBV5-6; DNA: TGTGCCAGCAGCTTGCGCCAGGGTAGAGTGTGGAACACTGAAGCTTTCTTT; CDR3: CASSLRQGRVWNTEAFF
J: TRBJ2-1; size: few; D: -; V: TRBV9; DNA: TGTGCCAGCACCCTAAGCGGTCACGTCGACAATGAGCAGTTCTTC; CDR3: CASTLSGHVDNEQFF
J: TRBJ1-5; size: -; D: -; V: TRBV7-3; DNA: TGTGCCAGCAGCTTAACGGGACATCCCAATCAGCCCCAGCATTTT; CDR3: CASSLTGHPNQPQHF
J: TRBJ2-4; size: -; D: TRBD2; V: TRBV2; DNA: TGTGCCAGCAAGAGCGGGAGCAAAAACATTCAGTACTTC; CDR3: CASKSGSKNIQYF
J: TRBJ1-5; size: -; D: TRBD1; V: TRBV10-3; DNA: TGTGCCATCAGTGCAGGGGGCGGTCAGCCCCAGCATTTT; CDR3: CAISAGGGQPQHF
J: TRBJ1-5; size: -; D: TRBD1; V: TRBV29-1; DNA: TGCAGCGTAGCGGACAGGGGGCGTCAGCCCCAGCATTTT; CDR3: CSVADRGRQPQHF
J: TRBJ2-2; size: -; D: TRBD2; V: TRBV7-9; DNA: TGTGCCAGCAGCGCTAGCGGGAGGGCCGGGGAGCTGTTTTTT; CDR3: CASSASGRAGELFF
J: TRBJ1-1; size: -; D: -; V: TRBV28; DNA: TGTGCCAGCAGTTTTATCAGTCCCTCGGTCCGACCCAAGAACACTGAAGCTTTCTTT; CDR3: CASSFISPSVRPKNTEAFF
J: TRBJ2-5; size: -; D: -; V: TRBV24-1; DNA: TGTGCCACCAGTTCCCATACGGACCAAGAGACCCAGTACTTC; CDR3: CATSSHTDQETQYF
J: TRBJ1-1; size: -; D: -; V: TRBV18; DNA: TGTGCCAGCTCGCAGCAGGGGACGTACACTGAAGCTTTCTTT; CDR3: CASSQQGTYTEAFF
J: TRBJ2-1; size: -; D: TRBD2; V: TRBV18; DNA: TGTGCCAGCTCAACCCGGACTAGCGGGGGCGACTCCTACAATGAGCAGTTCTTC; CDR3: CASSTRTSGGDSYNEQFF
J: TRBJ2-1; size: once; D: TRBD2; V: TRBV10-3; DNA: TGTGCCATCAGAACCGGACTAGCGGGTTACAATGAGCAGTTCTTC; CDR3: CAIRTGLAGYNEQFF
J: TRBJ1-1; size: -; D: -; V: TRBV28; DNA: TGTGCCAGCAGTAACGGACGAACACGGGGGGCTTTCTTT; CDR3: CASSNGRTRGAFF
J: TRBJ2-7; size: -; D: -; V: TRBV7-9; DNA: TGTGCCAGCAGCTTGGGGGCGTTTGGGGACGAGCAGTACTTC; CDR3: CASSLGAFGDEQYF
J: TRBJ1-2; size: -; D: TRBD1; V: TRBV7-9; DNA: TGTGCCAGCAGCCCGAATCAGGGGGAAAGTGGCTACACCTTC; CDR3: CASSPNQGESGYTF
J: TRBJ2-7; size: -; D: TRBD1; V: TRBV9; DNA: TGTGCCAGCGGTCCCGGGACAGGGACCTACGAGCAGTACTTC; CDR3: CASGPGTGTYEQYF
J: TRBJ2-7; size: -; D: TRBD1; V: TRBV15; DNA: TGTGCCACCAGCAGAGGAGGACAGGGGCCATACGAGCAGTACTTC; CDR3: CATSRGGQGPYEQYF
J: TRBJ2-5; size: -; D: -; V: TRBV5-4; DNA: TGTGCCAGCAGAGAGGAGGAGGTAGCGGAGACCCAGTACTTC; CDR3: CASREEEVAETQYF